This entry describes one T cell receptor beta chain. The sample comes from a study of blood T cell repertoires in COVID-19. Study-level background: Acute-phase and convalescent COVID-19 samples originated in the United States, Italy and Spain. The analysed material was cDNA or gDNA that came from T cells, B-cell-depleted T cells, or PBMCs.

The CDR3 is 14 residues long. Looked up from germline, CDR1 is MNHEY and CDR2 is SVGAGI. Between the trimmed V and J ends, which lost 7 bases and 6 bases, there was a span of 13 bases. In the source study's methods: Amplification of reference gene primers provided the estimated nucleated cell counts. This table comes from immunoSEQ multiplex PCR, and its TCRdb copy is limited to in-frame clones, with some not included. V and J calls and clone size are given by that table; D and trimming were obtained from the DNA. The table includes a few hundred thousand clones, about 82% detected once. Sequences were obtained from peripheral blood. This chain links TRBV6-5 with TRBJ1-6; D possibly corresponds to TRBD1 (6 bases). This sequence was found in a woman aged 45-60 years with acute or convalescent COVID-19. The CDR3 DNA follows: TGTGCCAGCATCCTGAACAGGGTTAATTCACCCCTCCACTTT. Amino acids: CASILNRVNSPLHF.